Following are 10 T cell receptor beta chains from one sample sequenced in a study of monozygotic twins with inflammatory bowel disease. TCRdb re-called the 5' RACE reads, yielding one record per CDR3 amino acid sequence without DNA. The listing records around 380,000 distinct CDR3 sequences. Sequenced sample: blood. The receptors here all came from a human donor with ulcerative colitis or Crohn's disease, or a healthy co-twin of an affected twin (not recorded which).

The V gene is TRBV19, the J gene TRBJ2-2. CDR1 is LNHDA and CDR2 is SQIVND in the germline V gene (reference sequence). The CDR3 is made up of 14 amino acids. The CDR3: CASSIILNTGELFF.

CDR3 sequence: CASSFNPSGEKLFF. The chain links TRBV12-3 or TRBV12-4 to TRBJ1-4. The CDR3 runs to 14 residues.

This sequence joins TRBV20-1 and TRBJ1-5. The CDR3 sequence is 15 residues long. Germline assignment: CDR1 DFQATT and CDR2 SNEGSKA (reference sequence). CDR3 in amino acids: CSAPSRGRSNQPQHF.

The V gene is TRBV11-2, the J gene TRBJ2-3; TCRdb gives TRBD1 as the D gene, but with no DNA this cannot be confirmed. The CDR3 spans 17 residues. Germline V gives CDR1 SGHAT, CDR2 FQNNGV. The CDR3 is CASSSGTFFFSTDTQYF.

This chain connects TRBV6-5 to TRBJ2-7; without DNA, the TCRdb call of TRBD1 cannot be checked. The V gene's germline CDR1 is MNHEY and CDR2 SVGAGI. CDR3 length: 14 amino acids. CDR3 sequence reads: CASSYSYRDYEQYF.

The chain employs TRBV13 and TRBJ1-1; the D call from TCRdb, TRBD1, cannot be confirmed without DNA. CDR1 and CDR2 from the germline V gene are PRHDT and FYEKMQ (reference sequence). The CDR3 loop spans 16 amino acids. Here the CDR3 reads CASSSPRGQGNTEAFF.

The chain carries TRBV12-3 or TRBV12-4 and TRBJ1-5; TCRdb selects TRBD1, and the lack of DNA leaves this call unchecked. The CDR3 is made up of 13 amino acids. The CDR3 here is CASSPAGTEPQHF.

The V gene is TRBV21-1, the J gene TRBJ2-1; TCRdb's D call, TRBD2, is unchecked because there is no DNA. TRBV21-1 is given as a pseudogene. The CDR3 runs to 11 residues. The CDR3 loop reads CASPPPREQFF.

The rearrangement uses TRBV12-3 or TRBV12-4 and TRBJ2-7; TCRdb names TRBD1, which stays unverified in the absence of DNA. The CDR3 extends over 12 amino acids. This chain's CDR3 is CASSSVPGQQYF.

The chain couples TRBV3-1 to TRBJ1-2; the TCRdb call, TRBD1, lacks DNA for checking. This CDR3 has 13 residues. Looked up from germline, CDR1 is LGHDT and CDR2 is YNNKEL (reference sequence). The CDR3 loop is CASSLRQDHGYTF.